This passage covers 30 T cell receptor beta chains from one sample sequenced in a study of control samples from healthy donors and cancer patients. The table came from immunoSEQ multiplex PCR; TCRdb's copy has only in-frame clones and leaves some out. The repertoire holds about 110,000 clones, with roughly 90% as singletons. What was sequenced was PBMCs. Receptors were obtained from a woman aged 55-70 years with lung cancer.

The chain recombines TRBV20-1 with TRBJ2-1; D perhaps matches TRBD2 (5 bases). Germline-derived CDR1 and CDR2 are DFQATT and SNEGSKA (reference sequence). This CDR3 comprises 11 residues. V was pared by 5 bases and J by 9 bases, with 11 bases between. DNA of the CDR3: TGCAGTGCTCCCTTAGGAGGTGAGCAGTTCTTC. It codes for CSAPLGGEQFF.

This clone was detected a few times. The chain joins TRBV3-1 (or the pseudogene TRBV3-2) to TRBJ1-4; 12 bases agree with TRBD1. V lost 3 bases and J lost 5; bases outside the gene matches: 4. The CDR3 spans 16 residues. The germline gives CDR1 LGHDT, CDR2 YNNKEL (reference sequence). CDR3 sequence reads: CASSQGQGARNEKLFF. The CDR3 DNA sequence: TGTGCCAGCAGCCAGGGACAGGGGGCGCGGAATGAAAAACTGTTTTTT.

The V gene is TRBV9, the J gene TRBJ1-1; a weak D match, TRBD1 (6 bases). The germline V gene encodes CDR1 SGDLS and CDR2 YYNGEE. The V end was cut by 4 bases, the J end by 0 bases, with 10 bases between. The length of the CDR3 is 14 residues. CDR3 in amino acids: CASSPRDMNTEAFF. For the CDR3, the DNA is TGTGCCAGCAGCCCCCGGGACATGAACACTGAAGCTTTCTTT. The entire variable domain, with the rest obtained from reference TRBV9 and TRBJ1-1, is as follows: DSGVTQTPKHLITATGQRVTLRCSPRSGDLSVYWYQQSLDQGLQFLIQYYNGEERAKGNILERFSAQQFPDLHSELNLSSLELGDSALYFCASSPRDMNTEAFFGQGTRLTVV.

To note about this clone: The identical CDR3 is also encoded by other nucleotide sequences in the sample. The V gene is TRBV7-2, the J gene TRBJ2-1; D tentatively reads TRBD1 or TRBD2 (6 bases each). CDR3 length equals 16 residues. V shed 1 base and J shed 0 bases, with 10 bases lying between them. Looked up from germline, CDR1 is SGHTA and CDR2 is FQGNSA. The CDR3 is CASSLDGGHSYNEQFF. Written as DNA, the CDR3 is TGTGCCAGCAGCTTAGACGGGGGCCACTCCTACAATGAGCAGTTCTTC.

The chain has TRBV13 and TRBJ2-2; D might be TRBD2 (7 bases). CDR3 length: 15 amino acids. The V end was cut by 3 bases, the J end by 4 bases, with 12 bases between. Germline CDR1 and CDR2: PRHDT and FYEKMQ (reference sequence). For the CDR3, the DNA is TGTGCCAGCAGCTTTGCGGGGGCGGCCACCGGGGAGCTGTTTTTT. It translates to CASSFAGAATGELFF.

V usage is TRBV7-9 and J usage is TRBJ1-5; possibly TRBD1 for D (5 bases). CDR1 and CDR2 from the germline V gene are SEHNR and FQNEAQ (reference sequence). The CDR3 is 13 residues long. V lost 5 bases, J lost 6 bases, and 11 bases lay in between. The DNA for the CDR3 is TGTGCCAGCAGCGACGCGGGGGGTCAGCCCCAGCATTTT. The encoded protein is CASSDAGGQPQHF.

This chain joins TRBV5-6 and TRBJ2-3; perhaps D is TRBD1 or TRBD2 (7 bases each). V dropped 3 bases and J dropped 0 bases, with 14 bases sitting between them. The CDR3 extends over 16 amino acids. Germline values: CDR1 SGHDT, CDR2 YYEEEE. The CDR3 bases are TGTGCCAGCAGCTCCCAGGGGGGGCTGAGCACAGATACGCAGTATTTT. Residues: CASSSQGGLSTDTQYF.

The chain couples TRBV14 to TRBJ1-1; 7 bases match TRBD1. Trimming took 5 bases from V and 1 from J; bases not matched to a gene: 7. This CDR3 region has 15 residues. The V gene's germline CDR1 is SGHDN and CDR2 FVKESK. Here the CDR3 reads CASSGPRQGNTEAFF. CDR3 bases: TGTGCCAGCAGCGGACCCCGACAGGGGAACACTGAAGCTTTCTTT.

This chain connects TRBV1 to TRBJ2-1; the DNA was not compared with TRBD2, the D call given in the table. TRBV1 is labeled a pseudogene. The CDR3 runs to 16 residues. The CDR3 loop is CTSSQEVWTRFNEQFF. CDR3 nucleotides: TGCACCAGCAGCCAAGAGGTCTGGACTAGGTTTAATGAGCAGTTCTTC.

The chain recombines TRBV27 with TRBJ1-2, with 8 bases that match TRBD1. This CDR3 region has 14 residues. The J segment lost 8 bases and the V segment lost 3 bases, leaving 8 bases of the junction unmatched. Germline CDR1 is MNHEY and CDR2 is SMNVEV (reference sequence). In DNA, the CDR3 is TGTGCCAGCAGTTTTCGCCCAGGGGGCGGGGGCTACACCTTC. Translating gives CASSFRPGGGGYTF.

The chain employs TRBV2 and TRBJ2-1, with D possibly TRBD2 on 5 matching bases. The CDR3 is 14 amino acids. V gave up 2 bases and J gave up 2 bases, with 7 bases separating them. The germline gives CDR1 SNHLY, CDR2 FYNNEI. CDR3 residues: CASSETTTYNEQFF. CDR3 in DNA: TGTGCCAGCAGTGAAACGACTACCTACAATGAGCAGTTCTTC. Variable domain in full (rest from reference TRBV2 and TRBJ2-1): EPEVTQTPSHQVTQMGQEVILRCVPISNHLYFYWYRQILGQKVEFLVSFYNNEISEKSEIFDDQFSVERPDGSNFTLKIRSTKLEDSAMYFCASSETTTYNEQFFGPGTRLTVL.

The chain combines TRBV6-1 with TRBJ1-3; D remains ambiguous. Trimming took off 2 bases at V and 0 bases at J, with 17 bases between the two ends. The CDR3 totals 18 residues. The germline V gene has CDR1 MNHNS and CDR2 SASEGT. The CDR3 nucleotides are TGTGCCAGCAGTGAAAGGGCCCGACGACGGTACTCTGGAAACACCATATATTTT. Encoded protein: CASSERARRRYSGNTIYF.

This chain joins TRBV24-1 and TRBJ2-7; 8 bases match TRBD1. CDR1 and CDR2 from the germline V gene are KGHDR and SFDVKD. This CDR3 comprises 13 residues. Trimming took 5 bases from V and 6 from J; bases not matched to a gene: 5. CDR3 bases: TGTGCCACCAGTGCGGCAGGGGGCCTCGAGCAGTACTTC. This sequence encodes CATSAAGGLEQYF.

V gene TRBV19 combines with J gene TRBJ1-5, with TRBD1 identical over 12 bases. The length of the CDR3 is 17 residues. Germline loops: CDR1 LNHDA, CDR2 SQIVND (reference sequence). V shed 3 bases and J 7 bases; nucleotides not matched to a gene: 10. The CDR3 nucleotides read TGTGCCAGTAGTATTACCTCCGGGACAGGGGGCTGGCAGCCCCAGCATTTT. Amino acids: CASSITSGTGGWQPQHF.

The V call is TRBV7-6, the J call TRBJ2-7; D may be TRBD1 or TRBD2 (5 bases each). The ends were cut back, 5 bases at V and 4 bases at J, with 18 bases in the middle. CDR3 length equals 15 residues. In germline, CDR1 is SGHVS, CDR2 FNYEAQ. CDR3 in amino acids: CASSLDEGPKYEQYF. In DNA form, the CDR3 reads TGTGCCAGCAGCCTAGACGAGGGACCAAAATACGAGCAGTACTTC.

The chain couples TRBV11-1 to TRBJ2-5; 7 bases align to TRBD2. Germline values: CDR1 SGHAT, CDR2 FQDESV (reference sequence). The junction had 9 bases not matched to a gene; V was cut back by 1 base and J by 4 bases. This CDR3 comprises 16 residues. In nucleotides, the CDR3 is TGTGCCAGCAGCTTAGGGGGCGGGAGTTTTCGAGAGACCCAGTACTTC. This codes for CASSLGGGSFRETQYF. The full variable domain, with the rest looked up from reference TRBV11-1 and TRBJ2-5, is EAEVAQSPRYKITEKSQAVAFWCDPISGHATLYWYRQILGQGPELLVQFQDESVVDDSQLPKDRFSAERLKGVDSTLKIQPAELGDSAMYLCASSLGGGSFRETQYFGPGTRLLVL.

The genes are TRBV6-1 and TRBJ2-1; D may correspond to TRBD1 or TRBD2 (6 bases each). The V end lost 2 bases, the J end lost 6 bases, and 11 bases lay between the germline ends. The CDR3 has 14 residues. Germline-derived CDR1 and CDR2 are MNHNS and SASEGT. In DNA, the CDR3 is TGTGCCAGCAGTGAACTGGGGGGCAGCAATGAGCAGTTCTTC. Translated: CASSELGGSNEQFF.

This clone turned up a few times. The CDR3 bases are TGTGCCAGCTCACCACGCGGACTCGGGTACGAGCAGTACTTC. This translates into CASSPRGLGYEQYF. The genes are TRBV18 and TRBJ2-7, with D perhaps matching TRBD2 (5 bases). The CDR3 is 14 amino acids. Germline loops: CDR1 KGHSH, CDR2 LQKENI. Trimming stripped 1 base from V and 4 bases from J, with 11 bases between.

The chain employs TRBV3-1 (or the pseudogene TRBV3-2) and TRBJ2-2, with 7 bases identical to TRBD2. The CDR3 sequence is 17 residues long. In germline, CDR1 is LGHDT, CDR2 YNNKEL (reference sequence). Losses at the gene ends were 6 bases for V and 1 base for J; bases not matched to a gene: 11. The CDR3 loop is CASRHSIAGQNTGELFF. In nucleotides, the CDR3 is TGTGCCAGCAGGCACTCGATAGCGGGCCAGAACACCGGGGAGCTGTTTTTT.

The V gene is TRBV9, the J gene TRBJ1-2; D not certain. CDR1 SGDLS and CDR2 YYNGEE come from the germline V gene. Trimming removed 4 bases from V and 7 bases from J, with 23 bases in between. CDR3 size: 16 residues. This chain's CDR3 is CASSPIAESLPSGYTF. In DNA form, the CDR3 reads TGTGCCAGCAGCCCAATCGCGGAAAGCTTACCTTCTGGCTACACCTTC.

The chain employs TRBV20-1 and TRBJ2-1; TRBD2 matches at 12 bases. The CDR3 sequence is 16 residues long. In germline, CDR1 is DFQATT, CDR2 SNEGSKA (reference sequence). Trimming took 3 bases from V and 9 from J; bases not matched to a gene: 12. The CDR3 region has the DNA TGCAGTGCTAGTCGCCATACTAGCGGGGGGCGGGGTGAGCAGTTCTTC. This codes for CSASRHTSGGRGEQFF.

The genes are TRBV11-3 and TRBJ1-1; D is unresolved. CDR1 is SGHNT and CDR2 is YENEEA in the germline V gene. V was trimmed by 5 bases and J by 11 bases, leaving 18 bases between them. This CDR3 has 13 amino acids. The CDR3 sequence: CASSASLGIVAFF. DNA of the CDR3: TGTGCCAGCAGCGCCAGCCTCGGAATTGTCGCTTTCTTT.

The chain links TRBV6-5 to TRBJ2-2, with 8 bases fitting TRBD2. V shed 8 bases and J 4 bases; nucleotides not matched to a gene: 3. The CDR3 totals 13 residues. CDR1 and CDR2 from the germline V gene are MNHEY and SVGAGI. As DNA, the CDR3 is TGTGCCAGCCGGGGGGGCGTCACCGGGGAGCTGTTTTTT. Its protein is CASRGGVTGELFF.

CDR3 nucleotide sequence: TGTGCCAGCAGCCCCGGACTGGGTGAAGCTTTCTTT. As protein: CASSPGLGEAFF. The genes are TRBV11-3 and TRBJ1-1, with D hard to call. The CDR3 covers 12 residues. Trimming shortened V by 5 bases and J by 7 bases, and 11 bases separated the two germline ends. Germline V gives CDR1 SGHNT, CDR2 YENEEA.

This clone was detected a few times. This chain uses TRBV6-1 with TRBJ1-1; D gene unclear. V lost 2 bases and J 0 bases, leaving 7 bases between the germline ends. The CDR3 has 14 residues. Germline CDR1 reads MNHNS; CDR2 reads SASEGT. CDR3 protein: CASSEYKMNTEAFF. The DNA for the CDR3 is TGTGCCAGCAGTGAATACAAGATGAACACTGAAGCTTTCTTT.

This clone occurred once. The rearrangement links TRBV19 to TRBJ1-5; a weak D match, TRBD1 (5 bases). CDR1 LNHDA and CDR2 SQIVND come from the germline V gene (reference sequence). Trimming shortened V by 4 bases and J by 6 bases, and 10 bases separated the two germline ends. This CDR3 region has 13 residues. The CDR3 DNA sequence: TGTGCCAGTAGTAAAGGGGAGGGTCAGCCCCAGCATTTT. It encodes CASSKGEGQPQHF.

The chain carries TRBV12-3 or TRBV12-4 and TRBJ1-1, with D hard to call. The length of the CDR3 is 12 residues. V lost 8 bases and J lost 7, with 14 bases in between. The CDR3 DNA follows: TGTGCCAGCCTTTCCACCGGCGATGAAGCTTTCTTT. Amino acids: CASLSTGDEAFF.

The chain uses TRBV4-3 and TRBJ1-4; 10 positions match TRBD1. The CDR3 totals 15 residues. Per germline, CDR1 LGHNA and CDR2 YSLEER. After removal of 4 bases from V and 8 bases from J, the junction contained 7 bases not matched to a gene. The CDR3 here is CASSPDRTGGEKLFF. For the CDR3, the DNA is TGCGCCAGCAGCCCGGACAGGACAGGGGGAGAAAAACTGTTTTTT.

This chain uses TRBV19 with TRBJ2-1, with a tentative D call TRBD2 (6 bases). Trimming stripped 3 bases from V and 1 base from J, with 22 bases between. Germline values: CDR1 LNHDA, CDR2 SQIVND (reference sequence). The CDR3 has 19 residues. CDR3 in amino acids: CASSIRGGRIVSSYNEQFF. In nucleotides, the CDR3 is TGTGCCAGTAGTATTAGAGGAGGGAGAATTGTTTCTTCCTACAATGAGCAGTTCTTC.

The V and J genes are TRBV18 and TRBJ2-1; TRBD1 might be the D (5 bases). The V and J ends lost 8 bases and 0 bases respectively, with 14 bases between them. The length of the CDR3 is 15 residues. Germline CDR1 and CDR2: KGHSH and LQKENI. CDR3 nucleotide sequence: TGTGCCAGCGCGGTTCTTGACAGCTCCTACAATGAGCAGTTCTTC. Its protein is CASAVLDSSYNEQFF.